This entry lists 8 T cell receptor beta chains sequenced from one sample in a study of T-cell memory formation after mild COVID-19. TCRdb reprocessed the 5' RACE reads via MiXCR and lists one record per CDR3 protein. The data show around 27,000 distinct CDR3 sequences, with less than 7.5% seen just once and roughly 13% held by the top ten. The sample comprised PBMCs or a T cell subset sorted from them (not recorded which). These receptors all stem from an adult woman who had mild COVID-19 (a few samples of this study predate the infection). Cell type and time point are not known.

This chain links TRBV5-5 with TRBJ2-1; 10 bases map to TRBD2. Trimming removed 5 bases from V and 8 bases from J; junction bases left unmatched: 7. This CDR3 is 14 amino acids long. Germline V gene lookup returns CDR1 SGHKS and CDR2 YYEKEE (reference sequence). CDR3 DNA: TGTGCCAGCAGTTTAGCGGGAGGAGTTTATGAGCAGTTCTTC. This translates into CASSLAGGVYEQFF.

By share, this clonotype counts as medium-sized. The gene calls are TRBV4-1 and TRBJ2-3, with 7 positions matching TRBD2. The CDR3 is 16 amino acids. V trimming: 0 bases; J trimming: 7 bases; junction bases outside the gene matches: 10. Germline V gene lookup returns CDR1 MGHRA and CDR2 YSYEKL. Written as DNA, the CDR3 is TGCGCCAGCAGCCAAGAGGTCCGGGGGGTATTAAATACGCAGTATTTT. It specifies CASSQEVRGVLNTQYF.

This clonotype was counted ten times or more. This sequence joins TRBV6-5 and TRBJ1-5, with D perhaps matching TRBD1 (5 bases). The CDR3 covers 11 residues. In germline, CDR1 is MNHEY, CDR2 SVGAGI. Between the trimmed V and J ends, which lost 6 bases and 11 bases, there was a span of 11 bases. The CDR3 bases are TGTGCCAGCAGCCATGGGGGAGCCCAGCATTTT. This translates into CASSHGGAQHF.

The chain employs TRBV7-2 and TRBJ1-5, with D perhaps TRBD1 (5 bases). V dropped 1 base and J dropped 0 bases, with 7 bases sitting between them. In germline, CDR1 is SGHTA, CDR2 FQGNSA. CDR3 length equals 15 residues. The CDR3 region has the DNA TGTGCCAGCAGCTTAGGGACAAATAGCAATCAGCCCCAGCATTTT. Translation: CASSLGTNSNQPQHF. Full variable domain (missing parts from reference TRBV7-2 and TRBJ1-5): GAGVSQSPSNKVTEKGKDVELRCDPISGHTALYWYRQSLGQGLEFLIYFQGNSAPDKSGLPSDRFSAERTGGSVSTLTIQRTQQEDSAVYLCASSLGTNSNQPQHFGDGTRLSIL.

This clonotype was observed at least ten times. The chain recombines TRBV5-1 with TRBJ2-1; TRBD2 matches 7 bases. The J segment lost 4 bases and the V segment lost 5 bases, leaving 12 bases of the junction unmatched. The CDR3 covers 16 residues. Germline V gene data show CDR1 as SGHRS and CDR2 as YFSETQ. CDR3 region: CASRRDPGLTYNEQFF. The CDR3 DNA is TGCGCCAGCAGAAGAGATCCGGGACTAACGTACAATGAGCAGTTCTTC.

This clonotype was found many times. The V and J genes are TRBV9 and TRBJ2-3, with D hard to call. From germline, CDR1 is SGDLS and CDR2 YYNGEE. The ends were cut back, 3 bases at V and 1 base at J, with 9 bases in the middle. This CDR3 spans 14 amino acids. CDR3 in DNA: TGTGCCAGCAGCGAGGGCCCTCGCACAGATACGCAGTATTTT. It codes for CASSEGPRTDTQYF.

This clonotype occurred many times. The chain couples TRBV7-2 to TRBJ2-1; D not resolved. This CDR3 has 15 residues. The germline V gene encodes CDR1 SGHTA and CDR2 FQGNSA. Trimming removed 5 bases from V and 7 bases from J, with 18 bases in between. CDR3 sequence reads: CASSPTQTQANEQFF. CDR3 in DNA: TGTGCCAGCAGCCCAACACAGACACAAGCGAATGAGCAGTTCTTC.

This clonotype was seen at least ten times. This rearrangement joins TRBV7-6 to TRBJ2-1; 8 bases agree with TRBD2. The CDR3 consists of 13 residues. V was pared by 6 bases and J by 9 bases, with 7 bases of the junction left unmatched. The germline CDR1 and CDR2 sequences are SGHVS and FNYEAQ. CDR3 loop: CASSSGTGGEQFF. CDR3 nucleotide sequence: TGTGCCAGCAGTAGCGGGACGGGTGGTGAGCAGTTCTTC.